The present T cell receptor (beta chain) was sequenced within a study of cytomegalovirus exposure and HLA in healthy donors. Primers for the PCR totalled 60 Vbeta and 13 Jbeta. Assay used: immunoSEQ multiplex PCR; TCRdb lists only in-frame clones, some missing. The sample includes about 140,000 clones, approximately 70% of them seen just once. The CDR3 extends over 14 amino acids. V lost 1 base and J lost 3, with 9 bases in between. Germline CDR1 and CDR2: LNHDA and SQIVND (reference sequence). The rearrangement joins TRBV19 to TRBJ1-1, with D possibly matching TRBD1 (5 bases). The sequenced sample was PBMCs. The source is a woman aged 40-49 years in good health and CMV-seronegative. CDR3 sequence reads: CASSIGTSYTEAFF. CDR3 coding DNA: TGTGCCAGTAGTATAGGGACATCCTACACTGAAGCTTTCTTT.